The 16 T cell receptor beta chains below all came from one sample that was sequenced in a study of blood T cell repertoires in COVID-19. The assay was immunoSEQ multiplex PCR, and TCRdb's table has in-frame clones only and misses some. The table shows about 240,000 clones, with around four fifths occurring only once. The sample was PBMCs or T cells enriched from blood (not recorded which). These receptors all stem from a woman in her forties who had been exposed to COVID-19.

The CDR3 reads CASSGIRGTKNIQYF. The CDR3, as DNA: TGTGCCAGCAGTGGGATCAGGGGCACCAAAAACATTCAGTACTTC. The chain combines TRBV6-4 with TRBJ2-4, with D possibly matching TRBD1 (6 bases). Trimming pared 4 bases from V and 2 bases from J, leaving 12 bases between. The CDR3 length is 15 residues. CDR1 and CDR2 from the germline V gene are MRHNA and SNTAGT.

The chain has TRBV12-3 or TRBV12-4 and TRBJ1-2; maybe TRBD1 (6 bases). The CDR3 is 12 residues long. The ends were cut back, 4 bases at V and 7 bases at J, with 10 bases in the middle. The CDR3 sequence is CASSSGVVGYTF. The CDR3 DNA reads as TGTGCCAGCAGTTCAGGGGTTGTTGGCTACACCTTC.

This chain links TRBV28 with TRBJ2-7, with 10 bases identical to TRBD1. Germline V gene data show CDR1 as MDHEN and CDR2 as SYDVKM. The V and J ends lost 6 bases and 3 bases, in that order; junction bases with no gene match: 2. The CDR3 is made up of 13 amino acids. CDR3: CASSRDRGYEQYF. The CDR3 region has the DNA TGTGCCAGCAGCCGGGACAGGGGCTACGAGCAGTACTTC. The variable domain in full, completed from reference TRBV28 and TRBJ2-7, reads DVKVTQSSRYLVKRTGEKVFLECVQDMDHENMFWYRQDPGLGLRLIYFSYDVKMKEKGDIPEGYSVSREKKERFSLILESASTNQTSMYLCASSRDRGYEQYFGPGTRLTVT.

The chain carries TRBV18 and TRBJ2-7; 8 bases match TRBD1. CDR1 is KGHSH and CDR2 is LQKENI in the germline V gene. This CDR3 comprises 16 residues. V shed 3 bases and J 5 bases; nucleotides not matched to a gene: 12. CDR3 sequence: CASSPALPGGQDEQYF. The CDR3, as DNA: TGTGCCAGCTCACCCGCTTTGCCAGGGGGACAGGACGAGCAGTACTTC.

This clone has more than one count but fewer than ten. The genes are TRBV30 and TRBJ2-1; possible D gene TRBD2, 5 bases. CDR1 is GTSNPN, CDR2 SVGIG, per germline (reference sequence). This CDR3 region has 11 residues. V lost 5 bases and J 10 bases, leaving 12 bases between the germline ends. For the CDR3, the DNA is TGTGCCTGGGCAGTGGAGGTGGAGCAGTTCTTC. Its translation: CAWAVEVEQFF.

This clone was detected only once. V gene TRBV6-2 or TRBV6-3 combines with J gene TRBJ2-1; a possible D gene is TRBD2 (6 bases). This CDR3 is 15 amino acids long. CDR1 is MNHEY and CDR2 is SVGEGT in the germline V gene. Trimming left V 5 bases short and J 2 bases short, with 13 bases between. CDR3: CASSPRLETYNEQFF. The DNA of the CDR3 is TGTGCCAGCAGTCCCAGACTAGAGACCTACAATGAGCAGTTCTTC.

This chain links TRBV7-9 with TRBJ1-2; no clear D. Trimming stripped 1 base from V and 4 bases from J, with 10 bases between. Per germline, CDR1 SEHNR and CDR2 FQNEAQ (reference sequence). CDR3 length: 14 amino acids. The DNA of the CDR3 is TGTGCCAGCAGCTTAGGGGTACAGACCTATGGCTACACCTTC. The encoded protein is CASSLGVQTYGYTF.

The V and J genes are TRBV30 and TRBJ2-1, with unresolved D. In germline, CDR1 is GTSNPN, CDR2 SVGIG (reference sequence). The CDR3 runs to 8 residues. For the CDR3, the DNA is TGTGCGGCCAATGAGCAGTTCTTC. Encoded protein: CAANEQFF.

The J gene is TRBJ1-2, the V gene TRBV7-2, with 7 bases fitting TRBD1. The CDR3 contains 14 residues. Germline trimming cut 1 base from V and 7 bases from J; bases unmatched to any gene: 6. The germline gives CDR1 SGHTA, CDR2 FQGNSA. This chain's CDR3 is CASSLGAGGSGYTF. CDR3 nucleotide sequence: TGTGCCAGCAGCTTAGGAGCAGGGGGGAGTGGCTACACCTTC.

The J gene is TRBJ2-2, the V gene TRBV21-1; TRBD1 reflects the table's D call only, with no check against the DNA. TRBV21-1 is termed a pseudogene. This CDR3 comprises 17 residues. CDR3 sequence: CASTPNRGQGVTGELFF. CDR3 nucleotides: TGTGCCAGCACCCCAAACCGAGGACAGGGGGTCACCGGGGAGCTGTTTTTT.

The DNA of the CDR3 is TGTGCCAGCTCACCTGACAGACACACTGAAGCTTTCTTT. The encoded protein is CASSPDRHTEAFF. The V gene is TRBV18, the J gene TRBJ1-1; tentative D call: TRBD1 (5 bases). Germline V gene lookup returns CDR1 KGHSH and CDR2 LQKENI. The CDR3 loop spans 13 amino acids. With 3 bases removed from V and 3 bases from J, the gap between germline ends came to 8 bases.

The gene calls are TRBV19 and TRBJ1-2; 9 bases fit TRBD1. The CDR3 length is 15 residues. V lost 4 bases and J lost 4; bases outside the gene matches: 7. Germline CDR1 and CDR2: LNHDA and SQIVND (reference sequence). Here the CDR3 DNA reads TGTGCCAGTAGTAAACCGGGACAGGGCGGCTATGGCTACACCTTC. Protein product: CASSKPGQGGYGYTF.

The V gene is TRBV2, the J gene TRBJ1-5; TRBD1 agrees at 8 bases. Germline V CDR1 and CDR2: SNHLY, FYNNEI. The V segment lost 1 base and the J segment 6 bases; nucleotides outside the gene matches: 5. This CDR3 is built from 15 residues. DNA of the CDR3: TGTGCCAGCAGTGAAGGCAGGGGGCGGACTCAGCCCCAGCATTTT. This gives the protein CASSEGRGRTQPQHF.

V usage is TRBV7-9 and J usage is TRBJ2-1; D is ambiguous. CDR3 length: 12 residues. V was clipped by 5 bases and J by 6 bases, with 8 bases between them. Germline values: CDR1 SEHNR, CDR2 FQNEAQ (reference sequence). The CDR3 nucleotides read TGTGCCAGCAGCCTCATGAGCAATGAGCAGTTCTTC. Its protein product is CASSLMSNEQFF.

V is TRBV19 and J is TRBJ2-7; the match to TRBD2 covers 8 bases. Germline V lookup: CDR1 LNHDA, CDR2 SQIVND (reference sequence). This CDR3 spans 14 amino acids. Trimming removed 8 bases from V and 0 bases from J; junction bases left unmatched: 6. This CDR3 reads CASRLASSSYEQYF. In nucleotides, the CDR3 is TGTGCCAGTCGACTAGCGTCCAGCTCCTACGAGCAGTACTTC.

The chain is built from TRBV10-3 and TRBJ1-3; D is undetermined. Trimming took 11 bases from V and 0 from J, leaving 11 bases between them. The CDR3 is made up of 13 amino acids. Germline V lookup: CDR1 ENHRY, CDR2 SYGVKD. The CDR3 DNA reads TGTGCCGTCTGGTCAGTCTCTGGAAACACCATATATTTT. Translating it yields CAVWSVSGNTIYF.